This T cell receptor (beta chain) comes out of a study of molecular identifiers for immune sequencing clone quantification. For the study at large: The replicates split RNA from about 20,000 or 100,000 naive CD8 cells five ways and sequenced four. Study-wide points: Clones with over 20 RNA copies captured over 98% of effector molecules but under 1% of naive ones. Barcode sharing among identical TCR molecules could make large clones appear smaller.

This CDR3 has 13 amino acids. Germline loops: CDR1 SGHRS, CDR2 YFSETQ. Sorting selected naive CD8 T cells with a CD8+CD4-CCR7+CD45RA+ phenotype. Notes on this clonotype: Its antigen remains unidentified. A much larger clone differs from this one at a single base, so this may be a read error.

TCRdb reanalysed the PCR reads using MiXCR and keeps one entry per CDR3 protein. Found here are about 640,000 distinct CDR3 sequences, 15% to 20% of them singletons; the top ten hold 0.85%. This TCR derives from a human donor in good health. Some libraries in this study had Jurkat cell RNA spiked in. Sequenced input: naive CD8+ T cells from blood, with Jurkat cell RNA spiked in. As for subset: FACS-sorted CD8+CD4-CCR7+CD45RA+ naive T cells. The chain joins TRBV5-1 to TRBJ1-2; a weak D match, TRBD1 (5 bases). The CDR3 region is CAGSTGTLNGYTF. Here the CDR3 DNA reads TGCGCCGGCAGCACCGGGACTTTAAATGGCTACACCTTC.